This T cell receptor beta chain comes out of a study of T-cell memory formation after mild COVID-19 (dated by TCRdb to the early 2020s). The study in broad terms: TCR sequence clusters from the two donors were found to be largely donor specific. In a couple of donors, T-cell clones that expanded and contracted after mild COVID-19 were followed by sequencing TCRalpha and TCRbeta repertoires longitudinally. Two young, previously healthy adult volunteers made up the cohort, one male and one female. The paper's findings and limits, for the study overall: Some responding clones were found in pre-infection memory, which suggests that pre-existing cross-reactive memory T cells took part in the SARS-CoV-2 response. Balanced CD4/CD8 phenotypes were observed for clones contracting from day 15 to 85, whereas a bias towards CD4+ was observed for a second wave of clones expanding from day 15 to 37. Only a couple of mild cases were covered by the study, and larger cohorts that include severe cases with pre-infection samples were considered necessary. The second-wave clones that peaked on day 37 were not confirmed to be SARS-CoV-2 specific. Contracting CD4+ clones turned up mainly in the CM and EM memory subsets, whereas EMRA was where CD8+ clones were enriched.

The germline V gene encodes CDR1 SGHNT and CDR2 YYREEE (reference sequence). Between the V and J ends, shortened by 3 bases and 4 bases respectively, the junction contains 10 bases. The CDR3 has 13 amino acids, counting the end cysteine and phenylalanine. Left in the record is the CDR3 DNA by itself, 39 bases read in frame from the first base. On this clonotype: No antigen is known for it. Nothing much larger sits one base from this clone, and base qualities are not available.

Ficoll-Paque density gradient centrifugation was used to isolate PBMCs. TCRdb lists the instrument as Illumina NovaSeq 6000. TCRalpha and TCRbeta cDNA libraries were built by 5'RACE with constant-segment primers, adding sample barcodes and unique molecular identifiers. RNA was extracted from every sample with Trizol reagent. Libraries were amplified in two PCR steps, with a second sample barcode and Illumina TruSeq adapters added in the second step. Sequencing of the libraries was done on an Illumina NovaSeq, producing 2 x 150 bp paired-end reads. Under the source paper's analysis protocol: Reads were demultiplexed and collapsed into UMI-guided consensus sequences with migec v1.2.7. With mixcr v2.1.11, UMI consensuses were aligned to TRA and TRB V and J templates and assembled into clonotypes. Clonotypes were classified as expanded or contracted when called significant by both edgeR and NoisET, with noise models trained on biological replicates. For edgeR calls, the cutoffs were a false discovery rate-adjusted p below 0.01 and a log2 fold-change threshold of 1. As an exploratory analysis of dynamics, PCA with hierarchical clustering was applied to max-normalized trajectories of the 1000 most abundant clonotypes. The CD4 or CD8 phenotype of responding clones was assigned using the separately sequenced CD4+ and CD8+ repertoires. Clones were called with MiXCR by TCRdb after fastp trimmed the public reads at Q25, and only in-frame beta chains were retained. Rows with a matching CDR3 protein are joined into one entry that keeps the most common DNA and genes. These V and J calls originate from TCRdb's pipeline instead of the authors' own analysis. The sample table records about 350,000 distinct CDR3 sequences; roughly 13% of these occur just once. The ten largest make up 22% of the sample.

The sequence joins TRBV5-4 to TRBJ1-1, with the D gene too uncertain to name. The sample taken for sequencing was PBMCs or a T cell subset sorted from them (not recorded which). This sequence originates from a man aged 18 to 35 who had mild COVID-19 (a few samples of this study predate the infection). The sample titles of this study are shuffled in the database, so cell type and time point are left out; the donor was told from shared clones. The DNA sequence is TGTGCCAGCAGCTCGGAGCGGCGCACTGAAGCTTTCTTT. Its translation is CASSSERRTEAFF.